The rows below give T cell receptor beta chains drawn from one sample of a study of blood T cell repertoires in COVID-19. Only in-frame clones appear in the TCRdb table, and some are missing; sequencing was by immunoSEQ multiplex PCR. The sample carries under 250,000 clones, roughly 90% recorded once. What was sequenced was PBMCs or T cells enriched from blood (not recorded which). These receptors were collected from a woman in her 30s with acute COVID-19. The CDR3 runs from the conserved cysteine through the conserved F or W. Fields, in order: clone size, V gene, J gene, D gene, CDR3 DNA, CDR3 protein. A D gene is named only where the DNA matches it firmly. Clone size, where shown, is once, few, many, or a class for clones that have expanded.

clone_size: few
v_call: TRBV4-1
j_call: TRBJ1-6
d_call: NA
cdr3_nt: TGCGCCAGCAGCCAAGTGGCCGGGGATAATTCACCCCTCCACTTT
cdr3_aa: CASSQVAGDNSPLHF

clone_size: NA
v_call: TRBV6-5
j_call: TRBJ2-1
d_call: NA
cdr3_nt: TGTGCCAGCAGTTTTACTAGGACCGCTCCGAGGGAGCAGTTCTTC
cdr3_aa: CASSFTRTAPREQFF

clone_size: NA
v_call: TRBV10-3
j_call: TRBJ2-2
d_call: NA
cdr3_nt: TGTGCCATCAGTGGACAGGACAGCACCGGGGAGCTGTTTTTT
cdr3_aa: CAISGQDSTGELFF

clone_size: NA
v_call: TRBV27
j_call: TRBJ1-2
d_call: NA
cdr3_nt: TGTGCCAGCAGTTTAAGGGCAGGGGTGTCTCATGGCTACACCTTC
cdr3_aa: CASSLRAGVSHGYTF

clone_size: once
v_call: TRBV21-1
j_call: TRBJ1-1
d_call: NA
cdr3_nt: TGTGCCAGCGGACTTCAGGGGGGCAAGGACACTGAAGCTTTCTTT
cdr3_aa: CASGLQGGKDTEAFF

clone_size: NA
v_call: TRBV7-9
j_call: TRBJ1-1
d_call: NA
cdr3_nt: TGTGCCAGCAGCTTAGCTCAAATTCTCGGGAGGGAGAACACTGAAGCTTTCTTT
cdr3_aa: CASSLAQILGRENTEAFF

clone_size: once
v_call: TRBV27
j_call: TRBJ1-1
d_call: TRBD1
cdr3_nt: TGTGCCAGCAGCATACAGGGGGCCGGTTACACTGAAGCTTTCTTT
cdr3_aa: CASSIQGAGYTEAFF

clone_size: once
v_call: TRBV3-1/TRBV3-2
j_call: TRBJ2-1
d_call: TRBD2
cdr3_nt: TGTGCCAGCAGCCAGTTAGCGGGGGGGCATAATGAGCAGTTCTTC
cdr3_aa: CASSQLAGGHNEQFF

clone_size: few
v_call: TRBV9
j_call: TRBJ1-4
d_call: TRBD1
cdr3_nt: TGTGCCAGCAGCCTAGGACAGGCGGTCTCTAATGAAAAACTGTTTTTT
cdr3_aa: CASSLGQAVSNEKLFF

clone_size: NA
v_call: TRBV4-1
j_call: TRBJ2-7
d_call: NA
cdr3_nt: TGCGCCAGCAGCCAAGACCCTGGCCAGGGTGGCGACGAGCAGTACTTC
cdr3_aa: CASSQDPGQGGDEQYF

clone_size: NA
v_call: TRBV29-1
j_call: TRBJ1-2
d_call: NA
cdr3_nt: TGCAGCGTTGAAGATGAACAATCTAACTATGGCTACACCTTC
cdr3_aa: CSVEDEQSNYGYTF

clone_size: NA
v_call: TRBV19
j_call: TRBJ2-2
d_call: TRBD2
cdr3_nt: TGTGCCAGTAGTATAATGGGACTAGCGGGAGTAACCGGGGAGCTGTTTTTT
cdr3_aa: CASSIMGLAGVTGELFF

clone_size: NA
v_call: TRBV5-1
j_call: TRBJ1-1
d_call: TRBD1
cdr3_nt: TGCGCCAGCAGCCCTAGACAGGGCTTGAACACTGAAGCTTTCTTT
cdr3_aa: CASSPRQGLNTEAFF

clone_size: once
v_call: TRBV3-1/TRBV3-2
j_call: TRBJ2-1
d_call: TRBD2
cdr3_nt: TGTGCCAGCACGAGCGGGACGGACCTTAACGAGCAGTTCTTC
cdr3_aa: CASTSGTDLNEQFF

clone_size: NA
v_call: TRBV19
j_call: TRBJ1-4
d_call: NA
cdr3_nt: TGTGCCAGTACCGATGGTCAGTATGATAATGAAAAACTGTTTTTT
cdr3_aa: CASTDGQYDNEKLFF

clone_size: NA
v_call: TRBV9
j_call: TRBJ2-3
d_call: NA
cdr3_nt: TGTGCCAGCAGCGGGGCAGGGTCCACAGATACGCAGTATTTT
cdr3_aa: CASSGAGSTDTQYF

clone_size: once
v_call: TRBV7-9
j_call: TRBJ1-4
d_call: NA
cdr3_nt: TGTGCCAGCGGTAGCGAGGCTAATGAAAAACTGTTTTTT
cdr3_aa: CASGSEANEKLFF

clone_size: NA
v_call: TRBV2
j_call: TRBJ1-5
d_call: NA
cdr3_nt: TGTGCCAGCAGTGTGGCAGGTAGCAATCAGCCCCAGCATTTT
cdr3_aa: CASSVAGSNQPQHF

clone_size: NA
v_call: TRBV9
j_call: TRBJ2-7
d_call: TRBD2
cdr3_nt: TGTGCCAGCAGCCCCCGGGGGGGCCCCTACTACGAGCAGTACTTC
cdr3_aa: CASSPRGGPYYEQYF

clone_size: NA
v_call: TRBV6-5
j_call: TRBJ1-6
d_call: NA
cdr3_nt: TGTGCCACAAGACGGAGCTCCTATAATTCACCCCTCCACTTT
cdr3_aa: CATRRSSYNSPLHF

clone_size: once
v_call: TRBV7-6
j_call: TRBJ1-4
d_call: TRBD1
cdr3_nt: TGTGCCAGCAGCTTAGTCGACAGGGATAATGAAAAACTGTTTTTT
cdr3_aa: CASSLVDRDNEKLFF

clone_size: NA
v_call: TRBV6-2/TRBV6-3
j_call: TRBJ1-2
d_call: NA
cdr3_nt: TGTGCCAGCAGTTATGGGAAAGGGGTAAACGCGAACTATGGCTACACCTTC
cdr3_aa: CASSYGKGVNANYGYTF

clone_size: once
v_call: TRBV7-9
j_call: TRBJ1-5
d_call: NA
cdr3_nt: TGTGCCAGCAGCCAGGGGCCCCCCAGGGAGCCCCAGCATTTT
cdr3_aa: CASSQGPPREPQHF

clone_size: NA
v_call: TRBV16
j_call: TRBJ1-1
d_call: NA
cdr3_nt: TGTGCCAGCAGCCAAACAGGGCTTCGAGGGGACACTGAAGCTTTCTTT
cdr3_aa: CASSQTGLRGDTEAFF

clone_size: few
v_call: TRBV6-1
j_call: TRBJ2-7
d_call: TRBD1
cdr3_nt: TGTGCCAGCAGGGAAGGACAGGCCAGCTCCTACGAGCAGTACTTC
cdr3_aa: CASREGQASSYEQYF

clone_size: NA
v_call: TRBV19
j_call: TRBJ1-5
d_call: NA
cdr3_nt: TGTGCCAGTAGTATGGTCGGGCGGGCGGGCAATCAGCCCCAGCATTTT
cdr3_aa: CASSMVGRAGNQPQHF

clone_size: NA
v_call: TRBV7-9
j_call: TRBJ1-2
d_call: NA
cdr3_nt: TGTGCCAGCAGCTTAGGGAGGGTTTTCGATGGCTACACCTTC
cdr3_aa: CASSLGRVFDGYTF

clone_size: NA
v_call: TRBV5-5
j_call: TRBJ1-4
d_call: NA
cdr3_nt: TGTGCCAGCAGTTTAACCTTACTGGAAAAACTGTTTTTT
cdr3_aa: CASSLTLLEKLFF

clone_size: once
v_call: TRBV28
j_call: TRBJ2-1
d_call: TRBD2
cdr3_nt: TGTGCCAGCAGTCCTCAAAGCGGGGGGGCCTACAATGAGCAGTTCTTC
cdr3_aa: CASSPQSGGAYNEQFF

clone_size: NA
v_call: TRBV7-6
j_call: TRBJ2-7
d_call: NA
cdr3_nt: TGTGCCAGCAGCCAACAGGAGGGATCATACGAGCAGTACTTC
cdr3_aa: CASSQQEGSYEQYF

clone_size: NA
v_call: TRBV7-2
j_call: TRBJ2-3
d_call: TRBD2
cdr3_nt: TGTGCCAGCAGTCCTTTCGGGGGGGGCTATAGCACAGATACGCAGTATTTT
cdr3_aa: CASSPFGGGYSTDTQYF

clone_size: once
v_call: TRBV2
j_call: TRBJ1-5
d_call: TRBD1
cdr3_nt: TGTGCCAGCAGTGATCGACTGACAGGGGGGATTCAGCCCCAGCATTTT
cdr3_aa: CASSDRLTGGIQPQHF

clone_size: few
v_call: TRBV11-2
j_call: TRBJ1-5
d_call: TRBD1
cdr3_nt: TGTGCCAGCAGCTTAGATTCAGGGGGCGGTCAGCCCCAGCATTTT
cdr3_aa: CASSLDSGGGQPQHF

clone_size: NA
v_call: TRBV30
j_call: TRBJ2-1
d_call: TRBD1
cdr3_nt: TGTGCCTGGCTAACAGGGGACACCTACAATGAGCAGTTCTTC
cdr3_aa: CAWLTGDTYNEQFF

clone_size: NA
v_call: TRBV10-2
j_call: TRBJ2-3
d_call: NA
cdr3_nt: TGCGCCAGCAGGACAGTCCCTCAAACAGATACGCAGTATTTT
cdr3_aa: CASRTVPQTDTQYF